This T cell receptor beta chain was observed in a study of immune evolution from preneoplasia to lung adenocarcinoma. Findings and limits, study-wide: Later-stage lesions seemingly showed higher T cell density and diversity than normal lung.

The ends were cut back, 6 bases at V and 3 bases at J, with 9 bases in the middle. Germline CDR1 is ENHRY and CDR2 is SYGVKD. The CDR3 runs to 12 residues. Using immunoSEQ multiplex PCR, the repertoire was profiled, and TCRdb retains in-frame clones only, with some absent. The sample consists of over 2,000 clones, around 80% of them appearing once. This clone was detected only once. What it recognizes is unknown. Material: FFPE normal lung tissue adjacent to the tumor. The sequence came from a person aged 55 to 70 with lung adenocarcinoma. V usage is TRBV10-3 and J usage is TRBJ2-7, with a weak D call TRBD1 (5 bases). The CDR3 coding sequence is TGTGCCATCAGCGGGCAGGGCTACGAGCAGTACTTC. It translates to CAISGQGYEQYF.